This T cell receptor beta chain was profiled in a study of Ad26.COV2.S vaccination and SARS-CoV-2 variants. Across the study: Trial arm assignment for the donor was COV1001 Ad26.COV2.S. The vaccine Ad26.COV2.S was put into the muscle once, or twice with 56 days between.

Regarding treatment: around 19 received Ad26.COV2.S at low or high dose, single or two shots; several received placebo; per-sample allocation not given. Sampling was done on day 63 after the first vaccine or placebo injection. Note on this clone: The antigen remains unidentified.

The CDR3 totals 14 residues. Germline V lookup: CDR1 LGHDT, CDR2 YNNKEL (reference sequence). V trimming: 5 bases; J trimming: 6 bases; junction bases outside the gene matches: 5. Points from the study as a whole: Reports say spike-specific CD8+ and CD4+ T cell responses covered substantial breadth after vaccination. Those who received vaccine or placebo ended up with similar non-spike TCR breadth.

TCRdb keeps only in-frame clones here, not all; method: immunoSEQ multiplex PCR. The sample records about 370,000 clones, approximately 86% being singletons. This specimen was peripheral blood, taken in a trial of Ad26.COV2.S vaccine versus placebo. The TCR comes from a person aged 18 to 65 who received the Ad26.COV2.S COVID-19 vaccine or a placebo. The chain is built from TRBV3-1 (or the pseudogene TRBV3-2) and TRBJ2-5; 11 bases agree with TRBD1. DNA for the CDR3: TGTGCCAGCAGCGCCCGGGACAGGGGGAAGACCCAGTACTTC. It specifies CASSARDRGKTQYF.